The rows below give T cell receptor beta chains drawn from one sample of a study of T cell repertoires in cytomegalovirus infection. TCRdb reprocessed the reads with MiXCR, giving one entry per CDR3 protein. This sample has roughly 68,000 distinct CDR3 sequences; around 21% occur once, and the top ten carry over 70%. These TCRs' antigens remain unknown. Sequencing used PBMCs, sequenced either directly or after in vitro stimulation (not recorded which). Receptors were obtained from a human donor in good health (CMV status not recorded). Some clones in this sample may be carry-over from other donors' samples. Both conserved end residues are part of each CDR3. The D gene is left open where the match is weak. Clone sizes are given selectively: once, few, many, or a class where the clone is expanded.

v_gene	j_gene	d_gene	abundance	CDR3nt	CDR3aa
TRBV27	TRBJ2-5	TRBD1	NA	TGTGCCAGCAGTATCCAAAGACAGGGTGGTGGGACCCAGTACTTC	CASSIQRQGGGTQYF
TRBV4-1	TRBJ2-1	TRBD1	few	TGCGCCAGCAGGTACCCGGGACAGGGCGGCGAGCAGTTCTTC	CASRYPGQGGEQFF
TRBV6-1	TRBJ1-2	NA	few	TGTGCCAGCAGTAAAGTTACCCAGGGGTTCTATGGCTACACCTTC	CASSKVTQGFYGYTF
TRBV11-2	TRBJ2-6	TRBD1	medium-sized	TGTGCCAGCAGCTCAGAGGACAGGTCCTTACCCGGGGCCAACGTCCTGACTTTC	CASSSEDRSLPGANVLTF
TRBV7-2	TRBJ2-5	NA	many	TGTGCCAGCAGCTCCCTGACGCAAGAGACCCAGTACTTC	CASSSLTQETQYF
TRBV6-1	TRBJ1-2	NA	many	TGTGCCAGCAGTGAAGCGAACGGCGTTGGCAGCTACACCTTC	CASSEANGVGSYTF
TRBV5-1	TRBJ2-1	NA	few	TGCGCCAGCAGCGCCACGGGACTGAACTACAATGAGCAGTTCTTC	CASSATGLNYNEQFF
TRBV7-2	TRBJ2-5	NA	many	TGTGCCAGCAGCTTAGCAGCAACGAGAGAGACCCAGTACTTC	CASSLAATRETQYF
TRBV4-3	TRBJ1-1	NA	NA	TGCGCCAGCAGCCCGACAACGGCCCGAGAAGCTTTCTTT	CASSPTTAREAFF
TRBV9	TRBJ1-4	TRBD1	few	TGTGCCAGCACGGGACCTGGGACAGTCGGTGAAAAACTGTTTTTT	CASTGPGTVGEKLFF
TRBV6-1	TRBJ1-1	NA	NA	TGTGCCAGCCCGGGACGGAACACTGAAGCTTTCTTT	CASPGRNTEAFF
TRBV9	TRBJ2-3	NA	NA	TGTGCCAGCAGCGAGACCGGGACGGAGACAGATACGCAGTATTTT	CASSETGTETDTQYF
TRBV12-3/TRBV12-4	TRBJ2-1	NA	many	TGTGCCAGCACCTCTGACTCTGCCCCCATGGGGAATGAGCAGTTCTTC	CASTSDSAPMGNEQFF
TRBV7-8	TRBJ1-5	NA	NA	TGTGCCAGCAGCTTAGCGCTTGTCGGGGATTCTCAGCCCCAGCATTTT	CASSLALVGDSQPQHF
TRBV28	TRBJ2-1	NA	few	TGTGCCAGCAGTTCGATGACAAGCTACAATGAGCAGTTCTTC	CASSSMTSYNEQFF
TRBV5-1	TRBJ2-7	TRBD2	NA	TGCGCCAGCAGCCACACAGTAGCGGGTTTGGGCGAGCAGTACTTC	CASSHTVAGLGEQYF
TRBV28	TRBJ2-1	NA	NA	TGTGCCAGCATTCGGGCCGGGACTTTTGGCGATGAGCAGTTCTTC	CASIRAGTFGDEQFF
TRBV7-2	TRBJ2-5	NA	many	TGTGCCAGCAGCCTAAGGTTGGGGGAGACCCAGTACTTC	CASSLRLGETQYF
TRBV7-2	TRBJ2-1	NA	few	TGTGCCAGCGGATCCGGGGAGGTTGGGTGGGATGAGCAGTTCTTC	CASGSGEVGWDEQFF
TRBV19	TRBJ2-1	NA	NA	TGTGCCAGTAGTATAGGGGAGGCCGCGAGCTACAATGAGCAGTTCTTC	CASSIGEAASYNEQFF
TRBV7-2	TRBJ2-7	NA	many	TGTGCCAGCAGTTCACGGGCGTCCTACGAGCAGTACTTC	CASSSRASYEQYF
TRBV7-8	TRBJ2-7	NA	many	TGTGCCAGCAGCTTAGTCGCCTTAGGGTACGAGCAGTACTTC	CASSLVALGYEQYF
TRBV19	TRBJ2-2	NA	NA	TGTGCCAGTAGTTGGGACGGCGCGAACACCGGGGAGCTGTTTTTT	CASSWDGANTGELFF
TRBV29-1	TRBJ2-5	NA	NA	TGCACCGGACATGGTGGAGAGACCCAGTACTTC	CTGHGGETQYF
TRBV7-8	TRBJ1-2	NA	many	TGTGCCAGCAGCTTAGATTCCGCCTTAACGAGATACGTTGGCTACACCTTC	CASSLDSALTRYVGYTF
TRBV5-1	TRBJ2-6	NA	few	TGCGCCAGCAGCTTGGCGTTCCGTTCTGGGGCCAACGTCCTGACTTTC	CASSLAFRSGANVLTF
TRBV18	TRBJ1-5	NA	NA	TGTGCCAGCTCAGAAAGTGGAGACCAGCCCCAGCATTTT	CASSESGDQPQHF
TRBV27	TRBJ1-1	NA	NA	TGTGCCACCAGGACGGTGAACACTGAAGCTTTCTTT	CATRTVNTEAFF
TRBV6-6	TRBJ2-7	TRBD2	few	TGTGCCAGCAGTTCGTTCGCGGGAGGGCCGGGCGAGCAGTACTTC	CASSSFAGGPGEQYF
TRBV6-8	TRBJ2-1	TRBD2	NA	TGTGCCAGCAGTTTTACAGCGGGAGGGCCTCCGTTCTTC	CASSFTAGGPPFF
TRBV12-3/TRBV12-4	TRBJ2-5	TRBD2	NA	TGTGCCAGCAGTTTATACAGCGGGACAGAGACCCAGTACTTC	CASSLYSGTETQYF